This T cell receptor beta chain was recorded in a study of cytomegalovirus exposure and HLA in healthy donors. In this sample, this clone turned up a few times. Its antigen is currently unknown. The CDR3 consists of 14 residues. Germline CDR1 is MDHEN and CDR2 is SYDVKM. Trimming pared 3 bases from V and 8 bases from J, leaving 14 bases between. Findings and limits, study-wide: Data from an earlier analysis indicated that most TCR beta V segments were productive either about 87% or about 30% of the time.

The PCR used 60 Vbeta and 13 Jbeta primers. Measured with immunoSEQ multiplex PCR; TCRdb has only the in-frame clones, and not every one. The sample carries around 38,000 clones, 55% to 75% recorded once. This receptor was obtained from a man aged 50-59 years in good health and CMV-seropositive. The sequenced sample consisted of PBMCs. The J gene is TRBJ2-4, the V gene TRBV28; D possibly corresponds to TRBD1 (7 bases). The CDR3 region has the DNA TGTGCCAGCAGTTTGCAGGGGGGTGAACACATTCAGTACTTC. Encoded protein: CASSLQGGEHIQYF.